This TCR beta chain comes out of a study of T cell responses to AZD1222 COVID-19 vaccine. Study-wide results and limits: It should be noted that donors were predominantly white British and more often female, and clonal diversity was possibly underestimated. Repertoire samples came only from after the peak T cell response. After two AZD1222 doses, spike-specific TCR breadth and depth rose versus day 0.

As concerns this clone: What it binds is unknown.

Second-dose intervals near 4 or 12 weeks were combined. Germline trimming cut 5 bases from V and 3 bases from J; bases unmatched to any gene: 8. Per germline, CDR1 SGHVS and CDR2 FQNEAQ. The CDR3 contains 16 residues. The method was immunoSEQ multiplex PCR; TCRdb's version includes in-frame clones alone and lacks a portion of them. The profile shows some 140,000 clones, more than 90% of them singletons. This chain uses TRBV7-8 with TRBJ2-3; TRBD2 agrees at 10 bases. The TCR was taken from an adult who received the AZD1222 COVID-19 vaccine. The input for sequencing was peripheral blood, taken 28 days after the second AZD1222 dose. The CDR3 is CASSILAGEGTDTQYF. CDR3 coding DNA: TGTGCCAGCAGCATCCTAGCGGGAGAGGGGACAGATACGCAGTATTTT.